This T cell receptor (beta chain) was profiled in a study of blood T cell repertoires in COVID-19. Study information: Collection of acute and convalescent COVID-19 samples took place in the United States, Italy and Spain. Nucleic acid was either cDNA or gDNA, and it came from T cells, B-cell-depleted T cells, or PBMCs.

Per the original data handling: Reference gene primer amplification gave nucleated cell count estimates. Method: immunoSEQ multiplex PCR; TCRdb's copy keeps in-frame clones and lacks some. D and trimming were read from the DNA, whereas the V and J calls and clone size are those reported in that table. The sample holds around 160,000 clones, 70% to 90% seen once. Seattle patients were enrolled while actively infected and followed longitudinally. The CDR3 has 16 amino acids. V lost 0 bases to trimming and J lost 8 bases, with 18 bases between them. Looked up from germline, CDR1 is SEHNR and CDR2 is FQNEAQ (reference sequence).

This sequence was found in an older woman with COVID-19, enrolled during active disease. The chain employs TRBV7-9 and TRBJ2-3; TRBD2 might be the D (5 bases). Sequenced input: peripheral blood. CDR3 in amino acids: CASSLARLANPVTQYF. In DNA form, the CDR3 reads TGTGCCAGCAGCTTAGCAAGGCTAGCTAATCCAGTTACGCAGTATTTT.